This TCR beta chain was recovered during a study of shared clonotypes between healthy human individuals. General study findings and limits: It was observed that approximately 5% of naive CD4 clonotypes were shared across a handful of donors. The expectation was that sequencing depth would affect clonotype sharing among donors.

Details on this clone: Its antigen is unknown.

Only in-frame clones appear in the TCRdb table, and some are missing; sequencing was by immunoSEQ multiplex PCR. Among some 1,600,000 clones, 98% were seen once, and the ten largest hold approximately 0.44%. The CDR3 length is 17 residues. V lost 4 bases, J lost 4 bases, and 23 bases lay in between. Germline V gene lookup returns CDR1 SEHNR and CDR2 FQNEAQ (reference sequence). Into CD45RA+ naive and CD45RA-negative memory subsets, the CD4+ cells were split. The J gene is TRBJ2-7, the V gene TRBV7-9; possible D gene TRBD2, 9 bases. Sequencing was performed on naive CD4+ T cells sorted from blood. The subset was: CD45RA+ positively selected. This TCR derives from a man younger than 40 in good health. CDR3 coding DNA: TGTGCCAGCAGCTCCCCCAGGGGGCGGGAGGGCCGGTACGAGCAGTACTTC. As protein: CASSSPRGREGRYEQYF. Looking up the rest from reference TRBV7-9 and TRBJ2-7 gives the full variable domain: DTGVSQNPRHKITKRGQNVTFRCDPISEHNRLYWYRQTLGQGPEFLTYFQNEAQLEKSRLLSDRFSAERPKGSFSTLEIQRTEQGDSAMYLCASSSPRGREGRYEQYFGPGTRLTVT.